The present T cell receptor (beta chain) was sequenced within a study of blood T cell repertoires in COVID-19. About the research overall: T cells, B-cell-depleted T cells, or PBMCs supplied cDNA or gDNA.

The assay was immunoSEQ multiplex PCR, and TCRdb's table has in-frame clones only and misses some. The sample comprises about 250,000 clones, 70% to 85% of which are singletons, and 4% to 6% rests with the top ten. V lost 2 bases and J 4 bases, leaving 12 bases between the germline ends. Germline lookup yields CDR1 SEHNR and CDR2 FQNEAQ (reference sequence). This CDR3 is built from 15 residues. The V gene is TRBV7-9, the J gene TRBJ1-3; perhaps TRBD1 as D (6 bases). Material for sequencing was peripheral blood. The source is a woman older than 75 with active or convalescent COVID-19. DNA for the CDR3: TGTGCCAGCAGCTTACTCACAGGGTGGGGAAACACCATATATTTT. It yields the protein CASSLLTGWGNTIYF.